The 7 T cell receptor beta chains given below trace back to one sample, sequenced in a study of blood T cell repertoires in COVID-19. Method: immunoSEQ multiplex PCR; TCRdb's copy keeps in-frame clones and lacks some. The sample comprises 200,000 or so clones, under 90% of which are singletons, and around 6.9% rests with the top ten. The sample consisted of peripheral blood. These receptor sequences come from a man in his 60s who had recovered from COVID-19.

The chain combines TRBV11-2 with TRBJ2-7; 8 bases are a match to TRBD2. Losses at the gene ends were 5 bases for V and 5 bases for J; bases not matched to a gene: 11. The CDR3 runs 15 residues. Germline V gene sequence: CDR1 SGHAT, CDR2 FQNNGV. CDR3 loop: CASSRGVRGDDEQYF. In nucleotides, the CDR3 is TGTGCCAGCAGCAGGGGGGTGCGGGGGGACGACGAGCAGTACTTC. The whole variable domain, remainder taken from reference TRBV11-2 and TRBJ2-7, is EAGVAQSPRYKIIEKRQSVAFWCNPISGHATLYWYQQILGQGPKLLIQFQNNGVVDDSQLPKDRFSAERLKGVDSTLKIQPAKLEDSAVYLCASSRGVRGDDEQYFGPGTRLTVT.

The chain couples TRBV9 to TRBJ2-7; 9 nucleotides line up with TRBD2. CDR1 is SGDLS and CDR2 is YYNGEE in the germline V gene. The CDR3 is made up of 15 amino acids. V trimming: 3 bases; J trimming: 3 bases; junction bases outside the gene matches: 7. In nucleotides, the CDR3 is TGTGCCAGCAGCGCCGCGGGGGGGGCTCTCTACGAGCAGTACTTC. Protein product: CASSAAGGALYEQYF.

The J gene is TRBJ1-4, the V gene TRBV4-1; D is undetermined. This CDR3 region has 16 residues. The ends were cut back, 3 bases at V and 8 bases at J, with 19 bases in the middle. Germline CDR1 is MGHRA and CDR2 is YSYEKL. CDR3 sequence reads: CASSQTPGSPWEKLFF. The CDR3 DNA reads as TGCGCCAGCAGCCAGACTCCGGGATCACCGTGGGAAAAACTGTTTTTT.

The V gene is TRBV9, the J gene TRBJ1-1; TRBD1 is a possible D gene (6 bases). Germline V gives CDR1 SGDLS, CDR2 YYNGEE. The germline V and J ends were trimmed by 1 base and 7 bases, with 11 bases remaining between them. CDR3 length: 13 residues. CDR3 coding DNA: TGTGCCAGCAGCGTACAGGGGACGGGTGAAGCTTTCTTT. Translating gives CASSVQGTGEAFF. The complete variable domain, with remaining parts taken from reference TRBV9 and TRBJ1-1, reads DSGVTQTPKHLITATGQRVTLRCSPRSGDLSVYWYQQSLDQGLQFLIQYYNGEERAKGNILERFSAQQFPDLHSELNLSSLELGDSALYFCASSVQGTGEAFFGQGTRLTVV.

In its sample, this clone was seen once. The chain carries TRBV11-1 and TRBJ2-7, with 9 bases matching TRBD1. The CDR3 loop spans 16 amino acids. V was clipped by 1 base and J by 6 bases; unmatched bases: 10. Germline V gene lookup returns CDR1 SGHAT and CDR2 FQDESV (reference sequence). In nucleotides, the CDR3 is TGTGCCAGCAGCTTAGATCGCGCGGGACAGGGTTCCGAGCAGTACTTC. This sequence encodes CASSLDRAGQGSEQYF.

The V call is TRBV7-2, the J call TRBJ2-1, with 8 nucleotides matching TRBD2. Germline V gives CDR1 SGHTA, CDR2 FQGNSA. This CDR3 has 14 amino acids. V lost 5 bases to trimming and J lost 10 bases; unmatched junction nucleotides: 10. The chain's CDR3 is CASSLGLASLEQFF. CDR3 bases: TGTGCCAGCAGCCTAGGACTAGCCTCTCTGGAGCAGTTCTTC.

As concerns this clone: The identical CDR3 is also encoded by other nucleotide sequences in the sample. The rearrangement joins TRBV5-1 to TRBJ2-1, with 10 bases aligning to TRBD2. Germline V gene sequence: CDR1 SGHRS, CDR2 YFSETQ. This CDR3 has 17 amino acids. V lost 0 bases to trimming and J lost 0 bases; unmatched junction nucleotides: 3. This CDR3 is CASSLEASGSSYNEQFF. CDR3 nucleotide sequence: TGCGCCAGCAGCTTGGAGGCTAGCGGGAGCTCCTACAATGAGCAGTTCTTC.